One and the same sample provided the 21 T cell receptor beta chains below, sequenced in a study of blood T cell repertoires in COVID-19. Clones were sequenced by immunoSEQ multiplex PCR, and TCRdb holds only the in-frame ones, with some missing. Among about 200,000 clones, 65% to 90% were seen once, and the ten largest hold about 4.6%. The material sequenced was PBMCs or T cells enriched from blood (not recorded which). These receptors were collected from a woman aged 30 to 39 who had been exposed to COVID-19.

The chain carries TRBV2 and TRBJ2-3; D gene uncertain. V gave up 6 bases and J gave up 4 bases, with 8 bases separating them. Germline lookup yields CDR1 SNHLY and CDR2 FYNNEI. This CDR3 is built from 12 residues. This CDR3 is CASRVEADTQYF. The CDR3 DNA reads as TGTGCCAGCAGGGTAGAGGCAGATACGCAGTATTTT.

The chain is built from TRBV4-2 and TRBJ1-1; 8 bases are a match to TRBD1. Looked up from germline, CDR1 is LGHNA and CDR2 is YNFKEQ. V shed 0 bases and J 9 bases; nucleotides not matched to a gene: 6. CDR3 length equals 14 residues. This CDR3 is CASSQDRAGGQAFF. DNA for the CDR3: TGTGCCAGCAGCCAAGATAGGGCAGGGGGCCAAGCTTTCTTT.

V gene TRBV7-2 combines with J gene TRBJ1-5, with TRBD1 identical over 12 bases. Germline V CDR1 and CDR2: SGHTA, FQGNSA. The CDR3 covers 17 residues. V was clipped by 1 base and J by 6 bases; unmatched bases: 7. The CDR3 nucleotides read TGTGCCAGCAGCTTAGAGTTCGGGACAGGGGGCGGTCAGCCCCAGCATTTT. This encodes CASSLEFGTGGGQPQHF.

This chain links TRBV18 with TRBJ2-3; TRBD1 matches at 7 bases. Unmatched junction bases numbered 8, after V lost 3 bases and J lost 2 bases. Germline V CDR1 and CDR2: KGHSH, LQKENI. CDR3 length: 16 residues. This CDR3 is CASSPFSQGNTDTQYF. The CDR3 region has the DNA TGTGCCAGCTCACCGTTCTCACAGGGGAACACAGATACGCAGTATTTT.

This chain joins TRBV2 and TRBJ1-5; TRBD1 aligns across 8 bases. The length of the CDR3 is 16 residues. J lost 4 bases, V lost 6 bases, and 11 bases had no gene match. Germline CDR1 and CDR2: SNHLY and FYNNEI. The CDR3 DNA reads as TGTGCCAGCAGGGGGGTGGACAGGGCGCTAAATCAGCCCCAGCATTTT. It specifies CASRGVDRALNQPQHF.

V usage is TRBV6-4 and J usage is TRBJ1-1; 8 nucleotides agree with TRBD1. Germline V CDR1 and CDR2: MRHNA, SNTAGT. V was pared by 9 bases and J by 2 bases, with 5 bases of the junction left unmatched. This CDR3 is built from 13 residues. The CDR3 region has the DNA TGTGCCAGTCCCGGACAGGGAAACACTGAAGCTTTCTTT. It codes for CASPGQGNTEAFF.

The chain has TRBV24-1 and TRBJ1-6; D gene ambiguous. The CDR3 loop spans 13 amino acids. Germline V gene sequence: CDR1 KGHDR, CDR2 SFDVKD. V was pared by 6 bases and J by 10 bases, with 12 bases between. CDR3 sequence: CATSKGERSPLHF. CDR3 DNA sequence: TGTGCCACCAGTAAGGGAGAAAGATCACCCCTCCACTTT.

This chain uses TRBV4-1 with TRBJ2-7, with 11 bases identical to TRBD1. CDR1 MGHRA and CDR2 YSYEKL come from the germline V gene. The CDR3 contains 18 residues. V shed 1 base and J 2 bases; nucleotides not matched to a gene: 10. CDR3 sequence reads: CASSQADFLGQGAYEQYF. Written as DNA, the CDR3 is TGCGCCAGCAGCCAAGCCGACTTTCTGGGACAGGGGGCCTACGAGCAGTACTTC.

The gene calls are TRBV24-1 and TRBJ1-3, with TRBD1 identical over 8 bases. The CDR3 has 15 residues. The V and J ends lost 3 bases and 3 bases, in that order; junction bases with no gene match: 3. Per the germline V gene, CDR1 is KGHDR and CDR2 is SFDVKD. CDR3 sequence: CATSDGQGGGNTIYF. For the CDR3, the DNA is TGTGCCACCAGTGATGGACAGGGAGGTGGAAACACCATATATTTT.

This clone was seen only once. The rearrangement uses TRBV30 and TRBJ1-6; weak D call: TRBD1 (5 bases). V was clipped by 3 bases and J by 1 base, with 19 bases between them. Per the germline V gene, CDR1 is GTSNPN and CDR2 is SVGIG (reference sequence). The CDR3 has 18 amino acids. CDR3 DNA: TGTGCCTGGAGCTGGGGGGGAACGAGGAGATCCTATAATTCACCCCTCCACTTT. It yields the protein CAWSWGGTRRSYNSPLHF.

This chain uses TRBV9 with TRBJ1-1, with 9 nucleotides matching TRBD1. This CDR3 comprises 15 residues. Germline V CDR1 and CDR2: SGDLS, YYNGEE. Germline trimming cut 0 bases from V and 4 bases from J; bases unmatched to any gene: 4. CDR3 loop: CASSVDQQGATEAFF. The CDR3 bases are TGTGCCAGCAGCGTAGATCAACAGGGGGCCACTGAAGCTTTCTTT.

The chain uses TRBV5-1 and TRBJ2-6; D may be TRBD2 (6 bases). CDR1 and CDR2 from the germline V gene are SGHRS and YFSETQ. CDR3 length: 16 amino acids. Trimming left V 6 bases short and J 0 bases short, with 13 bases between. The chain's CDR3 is CASNQGGPSGANVLTF. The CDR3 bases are TGCGCCAGCAACCAAGGAGGGCCCTCTGGGGCCAACGTCCTGACTTTC.

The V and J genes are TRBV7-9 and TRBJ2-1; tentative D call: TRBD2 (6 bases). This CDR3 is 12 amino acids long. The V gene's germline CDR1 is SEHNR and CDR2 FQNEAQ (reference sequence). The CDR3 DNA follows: TGTGCGGTGACGGGGGACTACAATGAGCAGTTCTTC. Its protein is CAVTGDYNEQFF.

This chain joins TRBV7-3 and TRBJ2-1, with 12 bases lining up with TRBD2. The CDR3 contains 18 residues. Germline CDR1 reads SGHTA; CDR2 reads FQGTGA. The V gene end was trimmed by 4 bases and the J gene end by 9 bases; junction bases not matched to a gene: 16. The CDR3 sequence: CASSSTSGGDPGKGEQFF. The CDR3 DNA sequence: TGTGCCAGCAGCTCGACTAGCGGGGGTGACCCGGGGAAGGGTGAGCAGTTCTTC.

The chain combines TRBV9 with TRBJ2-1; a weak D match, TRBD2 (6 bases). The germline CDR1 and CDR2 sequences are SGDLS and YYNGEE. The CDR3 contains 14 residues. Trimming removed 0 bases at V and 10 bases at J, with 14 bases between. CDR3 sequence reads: CASSVVTGAGEQFF. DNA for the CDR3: TGTGCCAGCAGCGTAGTTACTGGGGCGGGGGAGCAGTTCTTC.

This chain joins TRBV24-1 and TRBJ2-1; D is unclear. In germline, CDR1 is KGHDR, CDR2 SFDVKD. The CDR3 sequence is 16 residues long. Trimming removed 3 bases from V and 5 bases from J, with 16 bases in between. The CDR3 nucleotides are TGTGCCACCAGTGATACCACCGGGTCCCTTGACAATGAGCAGTTCTTC. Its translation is CATSDTTGSLDNEQFF.

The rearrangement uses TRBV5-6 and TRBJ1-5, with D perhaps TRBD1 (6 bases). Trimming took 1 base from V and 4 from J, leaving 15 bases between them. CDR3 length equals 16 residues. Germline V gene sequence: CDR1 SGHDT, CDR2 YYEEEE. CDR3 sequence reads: CASSLWRQVGNQPQHF. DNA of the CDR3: TGTGCCAGCAGCTTGTGGAGACAGGTCGGAAATCAGCCCCAGCATTTT.

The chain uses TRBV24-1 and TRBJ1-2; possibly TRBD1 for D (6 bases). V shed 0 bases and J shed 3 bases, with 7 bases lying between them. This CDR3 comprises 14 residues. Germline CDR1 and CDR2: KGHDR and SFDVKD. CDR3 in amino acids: CATSDLNRDYGYTF. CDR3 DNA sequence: TGTGCCACCAGTGATTTGAACAGGGACTATGGCTACACCTTC.

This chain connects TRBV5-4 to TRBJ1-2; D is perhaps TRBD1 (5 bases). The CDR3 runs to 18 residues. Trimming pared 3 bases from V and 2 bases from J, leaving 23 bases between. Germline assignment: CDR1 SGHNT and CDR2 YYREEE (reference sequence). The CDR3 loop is CASSSGGEYRELNYGYTF. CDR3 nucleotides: TGTGCCAGCAGCTCGGGGGGGGAATACCGGGAGCTCAACTATGGCTACACCTTC.

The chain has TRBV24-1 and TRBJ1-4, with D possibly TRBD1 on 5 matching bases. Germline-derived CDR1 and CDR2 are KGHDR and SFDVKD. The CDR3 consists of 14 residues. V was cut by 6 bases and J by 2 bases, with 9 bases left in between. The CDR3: CATSSGGTNEKLFF. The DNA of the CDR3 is TGTGCCACCAGTTCGGGGGGGACTAATGAAAAACTGTTTTTT.

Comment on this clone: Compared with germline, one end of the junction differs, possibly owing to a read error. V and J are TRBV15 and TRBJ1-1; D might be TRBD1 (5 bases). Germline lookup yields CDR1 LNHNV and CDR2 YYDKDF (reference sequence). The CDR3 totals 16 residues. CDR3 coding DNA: TGTGCCACCAGCAGAGATTACCAGGGCTTGAACGCTGAAGCTTTCTTT. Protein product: CATSRDYQGLNAEAFF.